These 26 T cell receptor beta chains came from one sample sequenced in a study of Ad26.COV2.S vaccination and SARS-CoV-2 variants. Here immunoSEQ multiplex PCR was the method, and the copy in TCRdb shows in-frame clones only, minus some. The sample holds 350,000 to 450,000 clones; around 86% are singletons and the top ten take roughly 3.6%. As to treatment: about 20 received Ad26.COV2.S at low or high dose, single or two shots; 5 received placebo; per-sample allocation not given. Specimen acquisition occurred on day 63 following the initial vaccine or placebo injection. The sample was peripheral blood, taken in a trial of Ad26.COV2.S vaccine versus placebo. The receptors derive from a person aged 18-65 years who received the Ad26.COV2.S COVID-19 vaccine or a placebo.

This rearrangement joins TRBV11-2 to TRBJ2-7, with D possibly TRBD2 on 6 matching bases. Germline assignment: CDR1 SGHAT and CDR2 FQNNGV. With 6 bases removed from V and 7 bases from J, the gap between germline ends came to 28 bases. The CDR3 spans 17 residues. The CDR3 coding sequence is TGTGCCAGCAGAAGAACTCGGGACTCCTACTTCTACGGGGAGCAGTACTTC. It encodes CASRRTRDSYFYGEQYF.

V usage is TRBV3-1 (or the pseudogene TRBV3-2) and J usage is TRBJ2-2; TRBD1 matches at 7 bases. Germline V gene lookup returns CDR1 LGHDT and CDR2 YNNKEL (reference sequence). The CDR3 contains 14 residues. V shed 10 bases and J 1 base; nucleotides not matched to a gene: 6. Here the CDR3 reads CATGWTGNTGELFF. The CDR3 DNA reads as TGTGCCACCGGGTGGACAGGGAACACCGGGGAGCTGTTTTTT.

The genes are TRBV4-3 and TRBJ2-1; tentatively, D is TRBD2 (6 bases). The V gene's germline CDR1 is LGHNA and CDR2 YSLEER. Trimming left V 6 bases short and J 3 bases short, with 15 bases between. The CDR3 covers 15 residues. In DNA, the CDR3 is TGCGCCAGCAGTCAATCCCCGACTAGCTACAATGAGCAGTTCTTC. Translating it yields CASSQSPTSYNEQFF.

This clone was seen a handful of times. The chain carries TRBV29-1 and TRBJ2-1; D is possibly TRBD2 (7 bases). Per germline, CDR1 SQVTM and CDR2 ANQGSEA. Trimming removed 7 bases at V and 3 bases at J, with 13 bases between. The CDR3 loop spans 13 amino acids. The CDR3 reads CSATGGLYNEQFF. CDR3 DNA: TGCAGCGCAACCGGGGGGCTCTACAATGAGCAGTTCTTC.

This sequence joins TRBV3-1 (or the pseudogene TRBV3-2) and TRBJ1-1; unclear D gene. The V gene's germline CDR1 is LGHDT and CDR2 YNNKEL (reference sequence). CDR3 length: 15 residues. V shed 2 bases and J shed 0 bases, with 10 bases lying between them. CDR3 loop: CASSQQIQMNTEAFF. DNA for the CDR3: TGTGCCAGCAGCCAACAAATTCAAATGAACACTGAAGCTTTCTTT.

CDR3: CASSLVGNTEAFF. In DNA, the CDR3 is TGTGCCAGCAGTTTGGTTGGGAACACTGAAGCTTTCTTT. This rearrangement joins TRBV6-5 to TRBJ1-1; D is unresolved. From germline, CDR1 is MNHEY and CDR2 SVGAGI. The ends were cut back, 4 bases at V and 1 base at J, with 7 bases in the middle. This CDR3 region has 13 residues.

The rearrangement links TRBV9 to TRBJ2-2; no definite D call. The CDR3 length is 16 residues. V lost 4 bases and J 5 bases, leaving 18 bases between the germline ends. Per germline, CDR1 SGDLS and CDR2 YYNGEE. The CDR3 coding sequence is TGTGCCAGCAGCCTGCATGTGGCCACCGATACCGGGGAGCTGTTTTTT. This sequence encodes CASSLHVATDTGELFF.

The chain recombines TRBV20-1 with TRBJ2-2; D may be TRBD2 (7 bases). This CDR3 comprises 14 residues. V lost 3 bases and J lost 4, with 12 bases in between. The germline V gene has CDR1 DFQATT and CDR2 SNEGSKA (reference sequence). Written as DNA, the CDR3 is TGCAGTGCTAGTAGGGGGGGCCCCACCGGGGAGCTGTTTTTT. The encoded protein is CSASRGGPTGELFF.

The CDR3 DNA follows: TGTGCCAGCAGTCGCAGGGATTCACCCCTCCACTTT. Amino acid sequence: CASSRRDSPLHF. The V call is TRBV6-5, the J call TRBJ1-6; a possible D gene is TRBD1 (5 bases). This CDR3 has 12 residues. From germline, CDR1 is MNHEY and CDR2 SVGAGI. Trimming took 5 bases from V and 8 from J, leaving 7 bases between them.

The chain couples TRBV7-9 to TRBJ1-5; D unclear. This CDR3 has 14 residues. Germline values: CDR1 SEHNR, CDR2 FQNEAQ (reference sequence). V was shortened by 1 base and J by 6 bases, with 10 bases between the two germline ends. The CDR3 loop is CASSLGGGGQPQHF. DNA for the CDR3: TGTGCCAGCAGCTTAGGAGGAGGTGGTCAGCCCCAGCATTTT.

This chain joins TRBV5-5 and TRBJ1-6; possible D gene TRBD1, 5 bases. The CDR3 extends over 17 amino acids. Trimming took 4 bases from V and 8 from J, leaving 22 bases between them. Germline lookup yields CDR1 SGHKS and CDR2 YYEKEE (reference sequence). CDR3 sequence: CASSIQRRGFGYSPLHF. The DNA of the CDR3 is TGTGCCAGCAGCATACAGAGGAGGGGCTTCGGGTATTCACCCCTCCACTTT.

This chain links TRBV7-3 with TRBJ2-2; D unresolved. CDR1 and CDR2 from the germline V gene are SGHTA and FQGTGA. CDR3 size: 14 residues. The V end lost 5 bases, the J end lost 5 bases, and 12 bases lay between the germline ends. Here the CDR3 reads CASSPRKETGELFF. In nucleotides, the CDR3 is TGTGCCAGCAGCCCCCGTAAGGAAACCGGGGAGCTGTTTTTT.

This sequence joins TRBV6-4 and TRBJ1-2; tentatively, D is TRBD1 (5 bases). Germline CDR1 and CDR2: MRHNA and SNTAGT. This CDR3 region has 14 residues. V lost 4 bases and J 3 bases, leaving 12 bases between the germline ends. CDR3 protein: CASSAHSGDYGYTF. CDR3 nucleotides: TGTGCCAGCAGTGCCCATTCGGGGGACTATGGCTACACCTTC.

V usage is TRBV9 and J usage is TRBJ1-1; a possible D gene is TRBD1 (6 bases). Per the germline V gene, CDR1 is SGDLS and CDR2 is YYNGEE. Trimming pared 3 bases from V and 0 bases from J, leaving 12 bases between. This CDR3 is built from 15 residues. The CDR3 bases are TGTGCCAGCAGCGGACAGGCGAACATGAACACTGAAGCTTTCTTT. Its protein is CASSGQANMNTEAFF.

The genes are TRBV19 and TRBJ2-2, with D perhaps TRBD1 or TRBD2 (5 bases each). The CDR3 totals 14 residues. V gave up 3 bases and J gave up 5 bases, with 10 bases separating them. CDR1 LNHDA and CDR2 SQIVND come from the germline V gene (reference sequence). The DNA for the CDR3 is TGTGCCAGTAGTATCCAGGGACGAACCGGGGAGCTGTTTTTT. This encodes CASSIQGRTGELFF.

V and J are TRBV5-4 and TRBJ2-1; 7 bases agree with TRBD1. This CDR3 is 14 amino acids long. Germline V CDR1 and CDR2: SGHNT, YYREEE (reference sequence). V lost 0 bases and J lost 7; bases outside the gene matches: 4. The CDR3: CASSLGGTANEQFF. The CDR3 DNA sequence: TGTGCCAGCAGCTTGGGAGGGACAGCGAATGAGCAGTTCTTC. Combining the CDR3 with reference TRBV5-4 and TRBJ2-1 gives the whole variable domain ETGVTQSPTHLIKTRGQQVTLRCSSQSGHNTVSWYQQALGQGPQFIFQYYREEENGRGNFPPRFSGLQFPNYSSELNVNALELDDSALYLCASSLGGTANEQFFGPGTRLTVL.

This chain uses TRBV6-5 with TRBJ2-2; D gene uncertain. CDR3 length: 14 amino acids. Per the germline V gene, CDR1 is MNHEY and CDR2 is SVGAGI. With 5 bases removed from V and 3 bases from J, the gap between germline ends came to 10 bases. The CDR3 DNA reads TGTGCCAGCAGTCCCGACCGACACACCGGGGAGCTGTTTTTT. It translates to CASSPDRHTGELFF.

This chain links TRBV5-1 with TRBJ1-5; TRBD1 is a possible D gene (5 bases). The CDR3 sequence is 16 residues long. Trimming removed 0 bases at V and 2 bases at J, with 12 bases between. The germline gives CDR1 SGHRS, CDR2 YFSETQ. The CDR3 spells CASSLAGGDGNQPQHF. For the CDR3, the DNA is TGCGCCAGCAGCTTGGCCGGGGGGGATGGCAATCAGCCCCAGCATTTT.

V usage is TRBV29-1 and J usage is TRBJ2-1; D gene unclear. Trimming took 7 bases from V and 0 from J, leaving 13 bases between them. The V gene's germline CDR1 is SQVTM and CDR2 ANQGSEA. This CDR3 is 14 amino acids long. The CDR3 DNA reads as TGCAGCGCTCCGGACCTGTTCTCCTACAATGAGCAGTTCTTC. Its translation is CSAPDLFSYNEQFF.

Concerning this clone: This sample includes further DNA sequences coding for the same CDR3. The chain combines TRBV6-5 with TRBJ2-7, with D perhaps TRBD1 (6 bases). The CDR3 has 11 residues. Germline-derived CDR1 and CDR2 are MNHEY and SVGAGI. V lost 6 bases to trimming and J lost 3 bases, with 6 bases between them. The CDR3 spells CASRQGYEQYF. CDR3 coding DNA: TGTGCCAGCAGACAGGGCTACGAGCAGTACTTC.

There are a few counts of this clone. The chain carries TRBV5-1 and TRBJ1-3, with D possibly TRBD1 on 6 matching bases. CDR3 size: 14 residues. The germline CDR1 and CDR2 sequences are SGHRS and YFSETQ. Trimming pared 4 bases from V and 0 bases from J, leaving 8 bases between. CDR3 sequence reads: CASSGGDSGNTIYF. The CDR3 bases are TGCGCCAGCAGCGGGGGCGACTCTGGAAACACCATATATTTT. Drawing the rest from reference TRBV5-1 and TRBJ1-3, the complete variable domain is KAGVTQTPRYLIKTRGQQVTLSCSPISGHRSVSWYQQTPGQGLQFLFEYFSETQRNKGNFPGRFSGRQFSNSRSEMNVSTLELGDSALYLCASSGGDSGNTIYFGEGSWLTVV.

J is TRBJ1-5 and V is TRBV19; unclear D gene. Germline values: CDR1 LNHDA, CDR2 SQIVND (reference sequence). Trimming took off 8 bases at V and 2 bases at J, with 10 bases between the two ends. This CDR3 contains 13 residues. CDR3 in DNA: TGTGCCAGTGGAAGGGCAGGCAATCAGCCCCAGCATTTT. It is translated as CASGRAGNQPQHF.

This clone has more than one count but fewer than ten. The chain recombines TRBV5-1 with TRBJ1-4; D might be TRBD1 (6 bases). V lost 4 bases to trimming and J lost 6 bases, with 13 bases between them. Germline V gene data show CDR1 as SGHRS and CDR2 as YFSETQ. CDR3 length: 14 residues. The chain's CDR3 is CASSPRGGDEKLFF. The DNA for the CDR3 is TGCGCCAGCAGCCCAAGGGGGGGAGATGAAAAACTGTTTTTT.

This chain links TRBV9 with TRBJ2-3, with D possibly TRBD2 on 5 matching bases. V lost 7 bases to trimming and J lost 2 bases, with 14 bases between them. CDR1 and CDR2 (germline): SGDLS, YYNGEE. The CDR3 is made up of 14 amino acids. For the CDR3, the DNA is TGTGCCAGCTGCAGCGGAACACTCACAGATACGCAGTATTTT. Translated: CASCSGTLTDTQYF.

V and J are TRBV7-3 and TRBJ2-7; 7 bases fit TRBD2. Per the germline V gene, CDR1 is SGHTA and CDR2 is FQGTGA. This CDR3 contains 17 residues. V lost 2 bases, J lost 0 bases, and 10 bases stayed unmatched. The DNA of the CDR3 is TGTGCCAGCAGCTTATACCCCTCCAGCGGGGACTCCTACGAGCAGTACTTC. It encodes CASSLYPSSGDSYEQYF.

V is TRBV4-3 and J is TRBJ2-1; 8 nucleotides match TRBD2. Germline loops: CDR1 LGHNA, CDR2 YSLEER. Losses at the gene ends were 0 bases for V and 8 bases for J; bases not matched to a gene: 9. The CDR3 length is 16 residues. CDR3 in DNA: TGCGCCAGCAGCCAAGACTGGCGGGGGGCAGGATATGAGCAGTTCTTC. It encodes CASSQDWRGAGYEQFF.